The 2 T cell receptor beta chains listed next were all sequenced from one sample in a study of vaccination and CD4 T cells after COVID-19. Described treatment: roughly 10-day PBMC culture with coronavirus spike peptide pools or control peptides (ViraFEST assay). Their specific antigens are unknown. The Oncomine TCR Beta short-read assay was applied to DNA of cultured CD4+ T cells. TCRdb processed the PCR reads anew with MiXCR; each CDR3 protein has one entry. The profile shows some 14,000 distinct CDR3 sequences, roughly 34% of them singletons. What was sequenced was cultured CD4+ T cells from blood. These receptor sequences come from a human donor with COVID-19.

This clonotype occurred a few times. The chain uses TRBV20-1 and TRBJ2-5, with 7 positions matching TRBD1. Germline CDR1 DFQATT, CDR2 SNEGSKA (reference sequence). J gave up 2 bases and V 4 bases, and 7 bases lay outside the gene matches. The CDR3 is 14 amino acids. The CDR3 DNA reads TGCAGTGCTATAATCGGGACAGTTCAAGAGACCCAGTACTTC. It translates to CSAIIGTVQETQYF.

The V gene is TRBV5-4, the J gene TRBJ2-3; D ambiguous. V was trimmed by 3 bases and J by 0 bases, leaving 8 bases between them. The CDR3 has 14 amino acids. CDR1 is SGHNT and CDR2 is YYREEE in the germline V gene (reference sequence). CDR3 bases: TGTGCCAGCAGCTCATTGACTAGCACAGATACGCAGTATTTT. This sequence encodes CASSSLTSTDTQYF.